This T cell receptor (beta chain) was identified during a study of T cell repertoires in cytomegalovirus infection. Across the study: Public TCR beta signature analysis indicated the presence of both CMV infection and matching HLA type.

With termini counted, the CDR3 has 16 amino acids. CDR1 and CDR2 (germline): MDHEN, SYDVKM. Findings of the study overall: CMV carriers with the relevant HLA were identified by cumulative public TCR beta family frequency.

TCRdb itself ran the reads through MiXCR, one entry per CDR3 protein. In the table there are 350,000 to 550,000 distinct CDR3 sequences, under 40% of which are singletons. The count of this clonotype is one. The antigen remains unidentified. The CDR3 carries no conserved terminal phenylalanine or tryptophan, so it likely arises from a read error. No DNA is shown, since the ends of the CDR3 on it are uncertain; the CDR3 is the one TCRdb lists. The specimen sequenced was PBMCs. This chain links TRBV28 with TRBJ2-2; the table's TRBD2 call for D was not verified on the DNA. The TCR was taken from a human donor in good health (CMV status not recorded). Some clones in this sample may be carry-over from other donors' samples. The CDR3 sequence is CASNLGGTSRTGELFV.